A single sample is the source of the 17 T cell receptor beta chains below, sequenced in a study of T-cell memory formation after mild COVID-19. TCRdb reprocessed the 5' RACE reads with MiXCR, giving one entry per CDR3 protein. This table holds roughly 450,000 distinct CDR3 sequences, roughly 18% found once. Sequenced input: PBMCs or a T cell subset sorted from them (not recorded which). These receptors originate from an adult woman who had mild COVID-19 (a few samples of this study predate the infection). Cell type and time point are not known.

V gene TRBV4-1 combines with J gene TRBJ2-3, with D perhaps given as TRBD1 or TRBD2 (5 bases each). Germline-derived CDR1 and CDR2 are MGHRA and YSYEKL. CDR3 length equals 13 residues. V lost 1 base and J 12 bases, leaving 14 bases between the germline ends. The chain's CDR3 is CASSQVKVGDQYF. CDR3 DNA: TGCGCCAGCAGCCAAGTTAAGGTGGGGGACCAGTATTTT.

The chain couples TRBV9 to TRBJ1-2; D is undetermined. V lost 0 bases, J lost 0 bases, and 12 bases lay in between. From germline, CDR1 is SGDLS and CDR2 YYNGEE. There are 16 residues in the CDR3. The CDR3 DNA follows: TGTGCCAGCAGCGTAGACAAGAGAGCTACTAACTATGGCTACACCTTC. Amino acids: CASSVDKRATNYGYTF.

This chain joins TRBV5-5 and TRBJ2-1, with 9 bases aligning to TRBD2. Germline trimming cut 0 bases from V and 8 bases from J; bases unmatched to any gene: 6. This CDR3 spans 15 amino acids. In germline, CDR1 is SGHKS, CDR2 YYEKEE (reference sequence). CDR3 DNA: TGTGCCAGCAGCTTGGTCGGCGGGGGGGCCCATGAGCAGTTCTTC. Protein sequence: CASSLVGGGAHEQFF. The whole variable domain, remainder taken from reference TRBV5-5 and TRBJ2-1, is DAGVTQSPTHLIKTRGQQVTLRCSPISGHKSVSWYQQVLGQGPQFIFQYYEKEERGRGNFPDRFSARQFPNYSSELNVNALLLGDSALYLCASSLVGGGAHEQFFGPGTRLTVL.

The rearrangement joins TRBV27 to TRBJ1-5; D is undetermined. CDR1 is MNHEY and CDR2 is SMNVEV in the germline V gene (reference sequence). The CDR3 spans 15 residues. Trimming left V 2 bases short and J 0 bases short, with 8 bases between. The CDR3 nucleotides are TGTGCCAGCAGTTTAATGGGGTATAGCAATCAGCCCCAGCATTTT. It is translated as CASSLMGYSNQPQHF.

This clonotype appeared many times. The DNA of the CDR3 is TGTGCCAGCAGCTTAGGGACTAGCGGGAGTAATGAGCAGTTCTTC. It translates to CASSLGTSGSNEQFF. This chain links TRBV13 with TRBJ2-1, with 12 bases that match TRBD2. V shed 0 bases and J 7 bases; nucleotides not matched to a gene: 1. Per the germline V gene, CDR1 is PRHDT and CDR2 is FYEKMQ (reference sequence). CDR3 size: 15 residues.

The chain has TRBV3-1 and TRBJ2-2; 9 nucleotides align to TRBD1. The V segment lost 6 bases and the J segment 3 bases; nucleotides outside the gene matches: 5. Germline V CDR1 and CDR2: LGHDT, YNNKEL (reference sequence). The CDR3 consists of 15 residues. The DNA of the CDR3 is TGTGCCAGCAGGGGACAGGGCGTTCACACCGGGGAGCTGTTTTTT. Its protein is CASRGQGVHTGELFF.

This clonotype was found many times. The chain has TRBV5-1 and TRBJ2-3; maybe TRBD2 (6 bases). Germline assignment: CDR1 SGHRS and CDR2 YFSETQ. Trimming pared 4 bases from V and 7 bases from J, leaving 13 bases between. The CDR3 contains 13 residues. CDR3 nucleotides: TGCGCCAGCAGCCTTGGAGGGCCGAATACGCAGTATTTT. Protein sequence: CASSLGGPNTQYF.

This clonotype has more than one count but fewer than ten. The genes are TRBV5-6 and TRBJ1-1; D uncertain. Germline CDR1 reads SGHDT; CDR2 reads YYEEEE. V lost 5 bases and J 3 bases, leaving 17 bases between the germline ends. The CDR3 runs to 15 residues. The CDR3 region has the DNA TGTGCCAGCAGACAAACCGGGAGAGGAGACACTGAAGCTTTCTTT. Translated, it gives CASRQTGRGDTEAFF.

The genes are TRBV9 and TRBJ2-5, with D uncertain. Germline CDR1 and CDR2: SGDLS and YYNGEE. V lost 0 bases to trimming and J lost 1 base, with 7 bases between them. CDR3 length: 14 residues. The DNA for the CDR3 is TGTGCCAGCAGCGTAGCTACAGCCCAAGAGACCCAGTACTTC. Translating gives CASSVATAQETQYF.

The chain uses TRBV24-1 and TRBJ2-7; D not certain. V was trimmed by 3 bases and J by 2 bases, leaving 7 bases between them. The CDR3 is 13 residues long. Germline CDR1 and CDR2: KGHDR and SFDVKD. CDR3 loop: CATSDRRAYEQYF. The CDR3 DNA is TGTGCCACCAGTGATCGCCGGGCCTACGAGCAGTACTTC.

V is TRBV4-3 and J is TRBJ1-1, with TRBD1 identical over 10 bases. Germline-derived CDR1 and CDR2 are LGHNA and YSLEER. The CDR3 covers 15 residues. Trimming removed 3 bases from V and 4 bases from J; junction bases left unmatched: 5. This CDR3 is CASSHVGQGSTEAFF. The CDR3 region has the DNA TGCGCCAGCAGCCATGTGGGACAGGGGAGCACTGAAGCTTTCTTT.

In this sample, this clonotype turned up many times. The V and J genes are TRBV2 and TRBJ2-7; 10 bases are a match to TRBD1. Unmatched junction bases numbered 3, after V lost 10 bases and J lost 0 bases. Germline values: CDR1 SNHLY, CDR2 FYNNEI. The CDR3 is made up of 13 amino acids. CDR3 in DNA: TGTGCCATGCGGACAGGGGGCTCCTACGAGCAGTACTTC. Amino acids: CAMRTGGSYEQYF.

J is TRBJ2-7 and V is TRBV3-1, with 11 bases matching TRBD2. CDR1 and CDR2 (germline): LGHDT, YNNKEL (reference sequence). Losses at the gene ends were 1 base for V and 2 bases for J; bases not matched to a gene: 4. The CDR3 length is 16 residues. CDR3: CASSQGGLAETYEQYF. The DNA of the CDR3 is TGTGCCAGCAGCCAAGGGGGACTAGCGGAGACCTACGAGCAGTACTTC.

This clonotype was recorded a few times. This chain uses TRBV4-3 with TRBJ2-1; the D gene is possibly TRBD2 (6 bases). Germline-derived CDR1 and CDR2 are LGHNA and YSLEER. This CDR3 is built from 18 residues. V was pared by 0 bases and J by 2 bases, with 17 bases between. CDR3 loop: CASSQDSAGREPYNEQFF. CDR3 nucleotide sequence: TGCGCCAGCAGCCAAGATTCTGCAGGACGGGAGCCCTACAATGAGCAGTTCTTC.

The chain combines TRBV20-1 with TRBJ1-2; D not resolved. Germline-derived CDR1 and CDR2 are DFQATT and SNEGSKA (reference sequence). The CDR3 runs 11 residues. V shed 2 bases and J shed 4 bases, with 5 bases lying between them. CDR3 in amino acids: CSARPSYGYTF. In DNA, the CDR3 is TGCAGTGCTAGACCCAGCTATGGCTACACCTTC.

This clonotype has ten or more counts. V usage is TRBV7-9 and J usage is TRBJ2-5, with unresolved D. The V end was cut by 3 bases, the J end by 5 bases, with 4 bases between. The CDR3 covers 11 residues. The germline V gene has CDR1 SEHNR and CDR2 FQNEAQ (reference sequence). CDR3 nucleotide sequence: TGTGCCAGCAGCTTTATGGAGACCCAGTACTTC. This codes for CASSFMETQYF. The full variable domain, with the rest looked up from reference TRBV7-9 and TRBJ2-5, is DTGVSQNPRHKITKRGQNVTFRCDPISEHNRLYWYRQTLGQGPEFLTYFQNEAQLEKSRLLSDRFSAERPKGSFSTLEIQRTEQGDSAMYLCASSFMETQYFGPGTRLLVL.

DNA for the CDR3: TGTGCCAGCAGCCGTTCGTCCGGGACCGAGAGCGACGAGCAGTACTTC. Translating gives CASSRSSGTESDEQYF. The V call is TRBV7-2, the J call TRBJ2-7; D may match TRBD1 or TRBD2 (5 bases each). Deletions cut 5 bases from V and 5 bases from J, with 22 bases between. Germline V gene sequence: CDR1 SGHTA, CDR2 FQGNSA. The CDR3 length is 16 residues.